This T cell receptor beta chain is from a study of blood T cell repertoires in COVID-19. Study background: The origin of the acute and convalescent COVID-19 samples was the United States, Italy and Spain. Nucleic acid was either cDNA or gDNA, and it came from T cells, B-cell-depleted T cells, or PBMCs.

Sequenced by immunoSEQ multiplex PCR; TCRdb stores in-frame clones only, minus some. This table has around 260,000 clones, more than 75% appearing once. Between the trimmed V and J ends, which lost 1 base and 7 bases, there was a span of 14 bases. Germline CDR1 and CDR2: SGHNT and YENEEA. This CDR3 region has 15 residues. The clonotype comes from a woman in her forties who had recovered from COVID-19. The rearrangement links TRBV11-3 to TRBJ2-1, with D maybe TRBD1 (6 bases). The sequencing sample was made of peripheral blood. The chain's CDR3 is CASSLVLQGFNEQFF. Here the CDR3 DNA reads TGTGCCAGCAGCTTAGTACTCCAGGGGTTTAATGAGCAGTTCTTC. Together with reference TRBV11-3 and TRBJ2-1, the CDR3 gives the full variable domain: EAGVVQSPRYKIIEKKQPVAFWCNPISGHNTLYWYLQNLGQGPELLIRYENEEAVDDSQLPKDRFSAERLKGVDSTLKIQPAELGDSAVYLCASSLVLQGFNEQFFGPGTRLTVL.